This passage covers 16 T cell receptor beta chains from one sample sequenced in a study of T cell repertoires in cytomegalovirus infection. TCRdb re-called the reads with MiXCR, one entry per CDR3 protein. The sample lists approximately 730,000 distinct CDR3 sequences; around 35% were seen once. Antigen specificity for these receptors is unknown. The input for sequencing was cultured PBMCs, taken from culture after CMV antigen stimulation. The receptors originated from a human donor in good health (CMV status not recorded). Some clones in this sample may be carry-over from other donors' samples.

Many counts were recorded for this clonotype. The V and J genes are TRBV18 and TRBJ2-3; D is unresolved. There are 14 residues in the CDR3. The germline V and J ends were trimmed by 3 bases and 0 bases, with 7 bases remaining between them. Per germline, CDR1 KGHSH and CDR2 LQKENI. This chain's CDR3 is CASSPSASTDTQYF. The CDR3 nucleotides read TGTGCCAGCTCACCGTCCGCAAGCACAGATACGCAGTATTTT.

The chain recombines TRBV12-3 or TRBV12-4 with TRBJ2-7; a weak D match, TRBD1 (5 bases). V lost 3 bases and J 4 bases, leaving 10 bases between the germline ends. CDR3 size: 13 residues. CDR3 DNA sequence: TGTGCCAGCAGTTTTAGTGACAGATACGAGCAGTACTTC. As protein: CASSFSDRYEQYF.

This clonotype was detected only a few times. The gene calls are TRBV6-8 and TRBJ1-5; 8 positions agree with TRBD1. Per germline, CDR1 MNHGY and CDR2 SAAAGT. The CDR3 has 22 residues. Trimming removed 5 bases from V and 0 bases from J; junction bases left unmatched: 24. CDR3 residues: CASSPRLRNTGQVQNSNQPQHF. The CDR3 DNA reads as TGTGCCAGCAGTCCACGACTCCGAAATACGGGACAGGTTCAGAATAGCAATCAGCCCCAGCATTTT.

The chain uses TRBV7-2 and TRBJ2-3; no firm D call. Looked up from germline, CDR1 is SGHTA and CDR2 is FQGNSA. V was pared by 1 base and J by 2 bases, with 22 bases between. The CDR3 spans 19 residues. The CDR3 sequence: CASSLVSRRSSTDTDTQYF. The CDR3, as DNA: TGTGCCAGCAGCTTAGTTTCCCGGAGAAGTAGTACAGACACAGATACGCAGTATTTT. Together with reference TRBV7-2 and TRBJ2-3, the CDR3 gives the full variable domain: GAGVSQSPSNKVTEKGKDVELRCDPISGHTALYWYRQSLGQGLEFLIYFQGNSAPDKSGLPSDRFSAERTGGSVSTLTIQRTQQEDSAVYLCASSLVSRRSSTDTDTQYFGPGTRLTVL.

This chain uses TRBV7-9 with TRBJ2-3, with D perhaps matching TRBD1 (8 bases). V lost 5 bases, J lost 2 bases, and 20 bases lay in between. The germline CDR1 and CDR2 sequences are SEHNR and FQNEAQ (reference sequence). The CDR3 has 17 residues. The CDR3 DNA reads TGTGCCAGCAGCCAGATGGACAGGGAGGGATACACAGATACGCAGTATTTT. This encodes CASSQMDREGYTDTQYF.

The J gene is TRBJ2-7, the V gene TRBV28, with D possibly being TRBD1 or TRBD2 (6 bases each). CDR3 size: 14 residues. V was cut by 10 bases and J by 3 bases, with 19 bases left in between. CDR1 and CDR2 (germline): MDHEN, SYDVKM. The CDR3 DNA is TGTGCCACTTCGGGGGCAGGTGATCACTACGAGCAGTACTTC. Its translation: CATSGAGDHYEQYF. Drawing the rest from reference TRBV28 and TRBJ2-7, the complete variable domain is DVKVTQSSRYLVKRTGEKVFLECVQDMDHENMFWYRQDPGLGLRLIYFSYDVKMKEKGDIPEGYSVSREKKERFSLILESASTNQTSMYLCATSGAGDHYEQYFGPGTRLTVT.

This chain joins TRBV12-3 or TRBV12-4 and TRBJ1-1; D is unclear. CDR3 length: 15 amino acids. The V and J ends lost 7 bases and 3 bases respectively, with 18 bases between them. The CDR3 bases are TGTGCCAGCACCCCTAGGGATCGTGGGGACACTGAAGCTTTCTTT. It codes for CASTPRDRGDTEAFF.

CDR3 DNA: TGCGCCAGCAGTCTCGGGTCCTTAGCGGGGGACCCCAATGAGCAGTTCTTC. It translates to CASSLGSLAGDPNEQFF. This chain links TRBV10-2 with TRBJ2-1; 9 bases align to TRBD2. The V gene end was trimmed by 5 bases and the J gene end by 6 bases; junction bases not matched to a gene: 14. CDR3 size: 17 residues. Germline V gene sequence: CDR1 WSHSY, CDR2 SAAADI.

This clonotype was counted a few times. The V and J genes are TRBV19 and TRBJ1-1; no reliable D call. Germline CDR1 is LNHDA and CDR2 is SQIVND (reference sequence). The CDR3 runs to 14 residues. V was cut by 7 bases and J by 3 bases, with 15 bases left in between. The CDR3 sequence: CASTPSPSYTEAFF. The CDR3 coding sequence is TGTGCCAGTACCCCATCCCCCTCATACACTGAAGCTTTCTTT.

The V gene is TRBV7-2, the J gene TRBJ2-2; 8 nucleotides align to TRBD2. The ends lost 3 bases at V and 4 bases at J; junction bases unmatched: 7. Per the germline V gene, CDR1 is SGHTA and CDR2 is FQGNSA. This CDR3 is built from 16 residues. The CDR3 bases are TGTGCCAGCAGCTTCGGAATAGCGGGAAGCACCGGGGAGCTGTTTTTT. This sequence encodes CASSFGIAGSTGELFF.

The chain recombines TRBV6-5 with TRBJ1-1, with D unresolved. The germline V gene encodes CDR1 MNHEY and CDR2 SVGAGI. Between the trimmed V and J ends, which lost 6 bases and 4 bases, there was a span of 9 bases. The CDR3 runs to 12 residues. CDR3 protein: CASSMGSTEAFF. The CDR3 region has the DNA TGTGCCAGCAGCATGGGTAGCACTGAAGCTTTCTTT.

The chain combines TRBV12-3 or TRBV12-4 with TRBJ2-2; 9 bases are shared with TRBD1. The J segment lost 4 bases and the V segment lost 6 bases, leaving 18 bases of the junction unmatched. The CDR3 spans 19 residues. The DNA for the CDR3 is TGTGCCAGCAGCCCCCGGACAGGGGACCAAGCGGGGCGCACCGGGGAGCTGTTTTTT. This codes for CASSPRTGDQAGRTGELFF.

This chain joins TRBV28 and TRBJ1-5; D gene unclear. The CDR3 is 13 residues long. Trimming cost V 5 bases and J 5 bases, with 10 bases left between them. The V gene's germline CDR1 is MDHEN and CDR2 SYDVKM. CDR3 in amino acids: CASSRPLDQPQHF. CDR3 nucleotide sequence: TGTGCCAGCAGTCGACCATTAGATCAGCCCCAGCATTTT.

This chain joins TRBV5-6 and TRBJ1-6; D gene ambiguous. The CDR3 extends over 14 amino acids. V was shortened by 4 bases and J by 5 bases, with 10 bases between the two germline ends. The germline V gene encodes CDR1 SGHDT and CDR2 YYEEEE. The CDR3 sequence is CASSPGPNNSPLHF. For the CDR3, the DNA is TGTGCCAGCAGCCCAGGACCTAATAATTCACCCCTCCACTTT.

The chain employs TRBV3-1 and TRBJ2-1; TRBD1 might be the D (6 bases). The CDR3 has 14 residues. Germline V gives CDR1 LGHDT, CDR2 YNNKEL (reference sequence). The V and J ends lost 1 base and 8 bases respectively, with 12 bases between them. The CDR3: CASSQGDPGDEQFF. The CDR3 DNA sequence: TGTGCCAGCAGCCAAGGAGACCCAGGGGATGAGCAGTTCTTC.

The chain couples TRBV12-3 or TRBV12-4 to TRBJ2-3, with D hard to call. CDR3 size: 16 residues. Deletions cut 1 base from V and 4 bases from J, with 15 bases between. CDR3 amino acids: CASSLVSTGRADTQYF. The CDR3 region has the DNA TGTGCCAGCAGTTTAGTCTCCACCGGCCGGGCAGATACGCAGTATTTT.